What follows are 25 T cell receptor beta chains derived from one specimen sequenced in a study of CD8 T cells in ankylosing spondylitis. MiXCR, applied by TCRdb to the 5' RACE reads, yields one record per CDR3 protein. The sample lists a few hundred thousand distinct CDR3 sequences; roughly a tenth were seen once. Sequencing was done on a sample of blood, either unsorted or a sorted T cell fraction (not recorded which). The receptors stem from a male donor with ankylosing spondylitis or in good health (not recorded which).

This clonotype was picked up many times. This chain joins TRBV12-3 or TRBV12-4 and TRBJ1-1; unclear D gene. This CDR3 has 14 amino acids. The ends were cut back, 3 bases at V and 4 bases at J, with 12 bases in the middle. The CDR3 nucleotides are TGTGCCAGCAGTTTCCCACCCGTGGGCACTGAAGCTTTCTTT. Encoded protein: CASSFPPVGTEAFF.

This clonotype has at least ten counts. The V gene is TRBV2, the J gene TRBJ2-5; D possibly matches TRBD1 or TRBD2 (6 bases each). Per the germline V gene, CDR1 is SNHLY and CDR2 is FYNNEI. This CDR3 has 16 amino acids. The V gene lost 7 bases and the J gene lost 5 bases, with 23 bases spanning the gap. CDR3 protein: CASKGGNPLTGETQYF. The CDR3 DNA sequence: TGTGCCAGCAAGGGGGGCAACCCCCTGACGGGGGAGACCCAGTACTTC.

This clonotype occurred a few times. The chain uses TRBV15 and TRBJ1-6, with 10 bases matching TRBD1. Losses at the gene ends were 5 bases for V and 6 bases for J; bases not matched to a gene: 7. Germline V gene sequence: CDR1 LNHNV, CDR2 YYDKDF (reference sequence). The CDR3 is 16 amino acids. The CDR3 DNA reads TGTGCCACCAGCCGCGACAGGGGGCCCTCTAATTCACCCCTCCACTTT. Its protein is CATSRDRGPSNSPLHF.

This clonotype was recorded at least ten times. V is TRBV24-1 and J is TRBJ2-1, with D possibly being TRBD1 or TRBD2 (5 bases each). Trimming pared 4 bases from V and 5 bases from J, leaving 17 bases between. The CDR3 loop spans 16 amino acids. CDR1 and CDR2 from the germline V gene are KGHDR and SFDVKD. The CDR3 region has the DNA TGTGCCACCAGTGAACCCGGGACGACAGCTCACAATGAGCAGTTCTTC. As protein: CATSEPGTTAHNEQFF.

Many counts were recorded for this clonotype. The J gene is TRBJ2-2, the V gene TRBV12-3 or TRBV12-4; no clear D. There are 14 residues in the CDR3. V lost 5 bases and J 0 bases, leaving 7 bases between the germline ends. CDR3 amino acids: CASSPVTNTGELFF. The CDR3 DNA reads as TGTGCCAGCAGTCCCGTAACGAACACCGGGGAGCTGTTTTTT.

This clonotype was seen more than once but under ten times. V usage is TRBV5-1 and J usage is TRBJ1-1; 12 bases fit TRBD1. Trimming at V came to 0 bases and at J to 6 bases, leaving 3 bases not matched to a gene. The CDR3 is made up of 15 amino acids. Germline CDR1 is SGHRS and CDR2 is YFSETQ. In nucleotides, the CDR3 is TGCGCCAGCAGCTTGGACGGGACAGGGGGCTCTGAAGCTTTCTTT. Residues: CASSLDGTGGSEAFF.

The V and J genes are TRBV11-2 and TRBJ2-1; 10 nucleotides agree with TRBD2. The germline gives CDR1 SGHAT, CDR2 FQNNGV. The J segment lost 7 bases and the V segment lost 2 bases, leaving 8 bases of the junction unmatched. This CDR3 has 16 residues. The DNA for the CDR3 is TGTGCCAGCAGCTTACTCCTAGCGGGAGTGAAAAATGAGCAGTTCTTC. This gives the protein CASSLLLAGVKNEQFF.

The sample holds many counts of this clonotype. J is TRBJ1-2 and V is TRBV20-1, with D possibly TRBD1 on 6 matching bases. The CDR3 runs to 12 residues. The germline V and J ends were trimmed by 3 bases and 6 bases, with 11 bases remaining between them. Germline V gene data show CDR1 as DFQATT and CDR2 as SNEGSKA (reference sequence). CDR3 sequence reads: CSAREQGDGYTF. CDR3 coding DNA: TGCAGTGCTAGGGAACAGGGAGATGGCTACACCTTC.

In the case of this clonotype: A much bigger clone sits one base away, suggesting this may be a read error. This chain links TRBV20-1 with TRBJ2-1, with D possibly being TRBD1 or TRBD2 (5 bases each). V was shortened by 5 bases and J by 3 bases, with 14 bases between the two germline ends. Germline assignment: CDR1 DFQATT and CDR2 SNEGSKA (reference sequence). This CDR3 contains 14 residues. CDR3 sequence reads: CSASAVGDYNEQFF. CDR3 coding DNA: TGCAGTGCTTCTGCGGTGGGGGACTACAATGAGCAGTTCTTC.

The CDR3 region has the DNA TGTGCCAGCAGCTTCAGGGGGATTGGCACTGAAGCTTTCTTT. It specifies CASSFRGIGTEAFF. The chain uses TRBV5-6 and TRBJ1-1; 7 nucleotides match TRBD1. Germline trimming cut 2 bases from V and 4 bases from J; bases unmatched to any gene: 5. The CDR3 spans 14 residues. Germline V lookup: CDR1 SGHDT, CDR2 YYEEEE.

The sample holds a few counts of this clonotype. This rearrangement joins TRBV7-9 to TRBJ2-7, with no clear D. This CDR3 spans 14 amino acids. Trimming stripped 4 bases from V and 2 bases from J, with 12 bases between. Germline assignment: CDR1 SEHNR and CDR2 FQNEAQ (reference sequence). DNA for the CDR3: TGTGCCAGCAGCTCCGGGTCAAAACCCTACGAGCAGTACTTC. Its protein is CASSSGSKPYEQYF.

This clonotype was counted between two and nine times. The J gene is TRBJ1-1, the V gene TRBV20-1; TRBD1 is a possible D gene (6 bases). Trimming cost V 7 bases and J 0 bases, with 15 bases left between them. Germline CDR1 DFQATT, CDR2 SNEGSKA (reference sequence). The CDR3 extends over 14 amino acids. CDR3 sequence reads: CSVTGQNVNTEAFF. The CDR3 DNA sequence: TGCAGTGTAACGGGACAAAATGTGAACACTGAAGCTTTCTTT.

Here the CDR3 DNA reads TGTGCCAGCAGTGAAGGAGCTAGCGGGAGCGGGGAGCTGTTTTTT. Translated: CASSEGASGSGELFF. The gene calls are TRBV2 and TRBJ2-2; 10 bases agree with TRBD2. Germline CDR1 is SNHLY and CDR2 is FYNNEI. CDR3 length: 15 residues. The V segment lost 1 base and the J segment 7 bases; nucleotides outside the gene matches: 3.

The chain has TRBV12-3 or TRBV12-4 and TRBJ2-5, with D possibly TRBD2 on 6 matching bases. V was cut by 7 bases and J by 1 base, with 19 bases left in between. CDR3 size: 16 residues. For the CDR3, the DNA is TGTGCCAGCACCCTTTGGGGGACTCGAACCCAAGAGACCCAGTACTTC. It specifies CASTLWGTRTQETQYF.

This clonotype was seen many times. J is TRBJ2-1 and V is TRBV29-1; 7 bases are a match to TRBD2. The CDR3 runs 13 residues. V was pared by 6 bases and J by 5 bases, with 7 bases of the junction left unmatched. Germline loops: CDR1 SQVTM, CDR2 ANQGSEA. The CDR3 bases are TGCAGCGTAGGCCGCGGGGGAGACAATGAGCAGTTCTTC. Encoded protein: CSVGRGGDNEQFF.

The J gene is TRBJ1-2, the V gene TRBV6-1, with 9 bases lining up with TRBD1. This CDR3 contains 15 residues. V trimming: 6 bases; J trimming: 4 bases; junction bases outside the gene matches: 9. Germline loops: CDR1 MNHNS, CDR2 SASEGT. The CDR3 coding sequence is TGTGCCAGCAGCGCTCAGGAGGGACAGGGCTATGGCTACACCTTC. Encoded protein: CASSAQEGQGYGYTF.

At least ten counts were recorded for this clonotype. The chain combines TRBV20-1 with TRBJ1-2; TRBD1 is a possible D gene (6 bases). The CDR3 consists of 12 residues. Trimming removed 5 bases at V and 4 bases at J, with 11 bases between. Germline assignment: CDR1 DFQATT and CDR2 SNEGSKA (reference sequence). CDR3 loop: CSAYHRVYGYTF. The CDR3 DNA is TGCAGTGCTTATCACAGGGTCTATGGCTACACCTTC.

This clonotype came up many times. This chain connects TRBV12-3 or TRBV12-4 to TRBJ2-5; D call uncertain. This CDR3 contains 15 residues. The V end was cut by 3 bases, the J end by 1 base, with 12 bases between. The CDR3 sequence is CASSLYMISQETQYF. DNA of the CDR3: TGTGCCAGCAGTTTGTATATGATTAGCCAAGAGACCCAGTACTTC.

This clonotype showed up many times. The chain carries TRBV4-1 and TRBJ2-1; TRBD2 matches at 12 bases. J was trimmed by 9 bases and V by 4 bases; bases with no gene match: 10. This CDR3 comprises 16 residues. Germline V lookup: CDR1 MGHRA, CDR2 YSYEKL. As DNA, the CDR3 is TGCGCCAGCAGCCCTCGATCTAGCGGGGGGGCGTTTGAGCAGTTCTTC. This sequence encodes CASSPRSSGGAFEQFF.

This clonotype was seen at least ten times. The chain is built from TRBV5-1 and TRBJ2-2, with 9 bases identical to TRBD2. Germline CDR1 and CDR2: SGHRS and YFSETQ. V was clipped by 0 bases and J by 6 bases; unmatched bases: 6. CDR3 length: 16 amino acids. Written as DNA, the CDR3 is TGCGCCAGCAGCTTGGAAGTAGCGGGGGACGCCGGGGAGCTGTTTTTT. Protein: CASSLEVAGDAGELFF.

Many counts were recorded for this clonotype. This rearrangement joins TRBV5-1 to TRBJ2-2; D is uncertain. Trimming stripped 0 bases from V and 0 bases from J, with 9 bases between. The CDR3 contains 16 residues. Germline CDR1 is SGHRS and CDR2 is YFSETQ. CDR3 sequence reads: CASSLVGTSNTGELFF. CDR3 coding DNA: TGCGCCAGCAGCTTGGTAGGAACCTCGAACACCGGGGAGCTGTTTTTT.

There are many counts of this clonotype. The V and J genes are TRBV5-1 and TRBJ2-2; D is unclear. CDR3 length: 16 amino acids. V lost 1 base and J lost 4, with 14 bases in between. The germline CDR1 and CDR2 sequences are SGHRS and YFSETQ. DNA of the CDR3: TGCGCCAGCAGCTTGTTTCTGGGCGCAAGCACCGGGGAGCTGTTTTTT. Translating it yields CASSLFLGASTGELFF.

This clonotype was recorded many times. The gene calls are TRBV4-1 and TRBJ2-3; D is undetermined. The CDR3 extends over 16 amino acids. V lost 2 bases and J 4 bases, leaving 16 bases between the germline ends. The germline gives CDR1 MGHRA, CDR2 YSYEKL. The CDR3 protein is CASSQFGRNVADTQYF. CDR3 coding DNA: TGCGCCAGCAGCCAATTTGGTAGGAACGTGGCAGATACGCAGTATTTT.

This clonotype appeared many times. This sequence joins TRBV12-3 or TRBV12-4 and TRBJ1-1; no firm D call. The length of the CDR3 is 15 residues. V lost 7 bases, J lost 8 bases, and 23 bases lay in between. CDR3 nucleotide sequence: TGTGCCAGCAACCTCGGTTTATTGTCGGACGGGGAAGCTTTCTTT. Translated: CASNLGLLSDGEAFF.

The chain carries TRBV5-1 and TRBJ2-5; tentative D call: TRBD1 (5 bases). Germline-derived CDR1 and CDR2 are SGHRS and YFSETQ. The ends were cut back, 8 bases at V and 1 base at J, with 18 bases in the middle. The CDR3 runs to 15 residues. This CDR3 is CASRVGPYPQETQYF. In DNA form, the CDR3 reads TGCGCCAGTCGCGTGGGGCCCTACCCCCAAGAGACCCAGTACTTC.